The 23 T cell receptor beta chains below were found in one sample sequenced in a study of beta chain features in type 1 diabetes. The study's findings and limits: For Type 1 diabetes patients, all four CD4+ subsets carried TCRB CDR3s that were moderately but significantly shorter.

The authors reverse transcribed all of the isolated RNA, so sequencing captured expressed TCRB transcripts. Assay: immunoSEQ multiplex PCR; the TCRdb copy retains only in-frame clones and omits some. The data show 150,000 to 170,000 clones, about 9.4% seen once. Their cognate antigens are unknown. Sequenced input: central memory CD4+ T cells from blood. The receptors derive from a man under 40 with type 1 diabetes.

This clone was seen only once. The chain joins TRBV30 to TRBJ2-7, with TRBD2 as a possible D gene (5 bases). Germline CDR1 and CDR2: GTSNPN and SVGIG (reference sequence). The CDR3 totals 14 residues. V was cut by 5 bases and J by 1 base, with 15 bases left in between. This CDR3 is CAWDPRSVSYEQYF. Written as DNA, the CDR3 is TGTGCCTGGGACCCCCGTAGCGTTTCCTACGAGCAGTACTTC.

This chain connects TRBV18 to TRBJ2-5; maybe TRBD2 (6 bases). The germline V and J ends were trimmed by 2 bases and 4 bases, with 14 bases remaining between them. The germline CDR1 and CDR2 sequences are KGHSH and LQKENI. This CDR3 has 15 amino acids. The DNA of the CDR3 is TGTGCCAGCTCACCATCCGGGAGTCGGGGAGAGACCCAGTACTTC. Its protein is CASSPSGSRGETQYF.

This clone was seen a few times. The J gene is TRBJ2-1, the V gene TRBV19; 8 bases agree with TRBD2. From germline, CDR1 is LNHDA and CDR2 SQIVND (reference sequence). The CDR3 is made up of 16 amino acids. The ends lost 6 bases at V and 0 bases at J; junction bases unmatched: 7. The CDR3 nucleotides read TGTGCCAGTAGGCCGACTAGCGCTAGCTCCTACAATGAGCAGTTCTTC. This sequence encodes CASRPTSASSYNEQFF. The complete variable domain, with remaining parts taken from reference TRBV19 and TRBJ2-1, reads DGGITQSPKYLFRKEGQNVTLSCEQNLNHDAMYWYRQDPGQGLRLIYYSQIVNDFQKGDIAEGYSVSREKKESFPLTVTSAQKNPTAFYLCASRPTSASSYNEQFFGPGTRLTVL.

In DNA, the CDR3 is TGTGCCAGTAGTGCCCCATGGACTAGCGGCAATGAGCAGTTCTTC. It yields the protein CASSAPWTSGNEQFF. This chain joins TRBV19 and TRBJ2-1; TRBD2 matches 10 bases. CDR3 length: 15 residues. The trim removed 5 bases at V and 6 bases at J, leaving 7 bases unmatched. CDR1 and CDR2 from the germline V gene are LNHDA and SQIVND (reference sequence).

This clone appeared a few times. The V and J genes are TRBV11-2 and TRBJ2-3, with 10 bases identical to TRBD2. The length of the CDR3 is 14 residues. J gave up 3 bases and V 8 bases, and 5 bases lay outside the gene matches. Germline-derived CDR1 and CDR2 are SGHAT and FQNNGV. The CDR3 here is CASGGLAWTDTQYF. CDR3 in DNA: TGTGCCAGCGGGGGACTAGCGTGGACAGATACGCAGTATTTT.

This clone was observed a handful of times. The genes are TRBV19 and TRBJ1-1; no reliable D call. The V gene's germline CDR1 is LNHDA and CDR2 SQIVND (reference sequence). V was pared by 0 bases and J by 2 bases, with 13 bases between. The CDR3 covers 16 residues. The CDR3 region has the DNA TGTGCCAGTAGTATAGATGAGGGCTGGGGAAACACTGAAGCTTTCTTT. Translating it yields CASSIDEGWGNTEAFF. The full variable domain, with the rest looked up from reference TRBV19 and TRBJ1-1, is DGGITQSPKYLFRKEGQNVTLSCEQNLNHDAMYWYRQDPGQGLRLIYYSQIVNDFQKGDIAEGYSVSREKKESFPLTVTSAQKNPTAFYLCASSIDEGWGNTEAFFGQGTRLTVV.

The sample holds a few counts of this clone. The V call is TRBV5-1, the J call TRBJ2-7, with D possibly matching TRBD1 (6 bases). There are 16 residues in the CDR3. The V gene lost 4 bases and the J gene lost 0 bases, with 17 bases spanning the gap. Germline V CDR1 and CDR2: SGHRS, YFSETQ. The DNA for the CDR3 is TGCGCCAGCAGCGCCCCAGGGACAAGTAGCTCCTACGAGCAGTACTTC. It translates to CASSAPGTSSSYEQYF.

This clone was detected only a few times. The CDR3 coding sequence is TGTGCCAGCAGTTCGAATTCTTGGACAGGGGTAAACTATGGCTACACCTTC. This translates into CASSSNSWTGVNYGYTF. This sequence joins TRBV28 and TRBJ1-2, with 9 bases matching TRBD1. This CDR3 is built from 17 residues. V lost 4 bases to trimming and J lost 2 bases; unmatched junction nucleotides: 11. The germline V gene has CDR1 MDHEN and CDR2 SYDVKM.

The chain links TRBV2 to TRBJ2-5, with D perhaps TRBD2 (5 bases). The CDR3 loop spans 14 amino acids. The V gene lost 1 base and the J gene lost 1 base, with 7 bases spanning the gap. Germline values: CDR1 SNHLY, CDR2 FYNNEI. The DNA for the CDR3 is TGTGCCAGCAGTGAAGGGCGGGCCCAAGAGACCCAGTACTTC. This gives the protein CASSEGRAQETQYF. Full variable domain (rest looked up from reference TRBV2 and TRBJ2-5): EPEVTQTPSHQVTQMGQEVILRCVPISNHLYFYWYRQILGQKVEFLVSFYNNEISEKSEIFDDQFSVERPDGSNFTLKIRSTKLEDSAMYFCASSEGRAQETQYFGPGTRLLVL.

The chain carries TRBV19 and TRBJ2-1; maybe TRBD1 (5 bases). The CDR3 totals 15 residues. Germline V lookup: CDR1 LNHDA, CDR2 SQIVND (reference sequence). With 2 bases removed from V and 3 bases from J, the gap between germline ends came to 11 bases. The CDR3 coding sequence is TGTGCCAGTAGTATATCAGGGATATTCTACAATGAGCAGTTCTTC. It codes for CASSISGIFYNEQFF.

The chain couples TRBV9 to TRBJ2-5, with no clear D. V was clipped by 3 bases and J by 5 bases, with 14 bases between them. The CDR3 loop spans 14 amino acids. In germline, CDR1 is SGDLS, CDR2 YYNGEE. For the CDR3, the DNA is TGTGCCAGCAGCGGCCGATACGGAGTTGAGACCCAGTACTTC. The encoded protein is CASSGRYGVETQYF.

The sample holds a few counts of this clone. DNA of the CDR3: TGTGCCAGCAGCCTATATAGCGGGAGGGCAATCGGGGAGCTGTTTTTT. This gives the protein CASSLYSGRAIGELFF. The genes are TRBV5-6 and TRBJ2-2; 11 bases fit TRBD2. Trimming removed 4 bases from V and 7 bases from J; junction bases left unmatched: 9. The CDR3 length is 16 residues. Looked up from germline, CDR1 is SGHDT and CDR2 is YYEEEE.

The chain carries TRBV18 and TRBJ2-7; a possible D gene is TRBD1 (5 bases). The length of the CDR3 is 16 residues. CDR1 and CDR2 from the germline V gene are KGHSH and LQKENI. The ends were cut back, 0 bases at V and 7 bases at J, with 19 bases in the middle. This CDR3 is CASSPPSSSGIREQYF. CDR3 DNA sequence: TGTGCCAGCTCACCACCGAGTTCATCAGGGATAAGGGAGCAGTACTTC.

This chain connects TRBV7-2 to TRBJ1-2; no firm D call. V lost 2 bases and J 5 bases, leaving 15 bases between the germline ends. This CDR3 comprises 15 residues. Per the germline V gene, CDR1 is SGHTA and CDR2 is FQGNSA. The CDR3 nucleotides are TGTGCCAGCAGCTTATTTAGTAGCGGGGAGTATGGCTACACCTTC. The encoded protein is CASSLFSSGEYGYTF.

The gene calls are TRBV7-3 and TRBJ2-1; D remains unclear. V was pared by 5 bases and J by 7 bases, with 12 bases between. The CDR3 totals 13 residues. Germline values: CDR1 SGHTA, CDR2 FQGTGA. CDR3 DNA sequence: TGTGCCAGCAGCCCCATGGGCGAAAATGAGCAGTTCTTC. Its protein product is CASSPMGENEQFF.

This clone was observed a few times. The V gene is TRBV30, the J gene TRBJ2-2; 9 nucleotides line up with TRBD2. Per the germline V gene, CDR1 is GTSNPN and CDR2 is SVGIG (reference sequence). J was trimmed by 4 bases and V by 5 bases; bases with no gene match: 14. This CDR3 is 17 amino acids long. CDR3 coding DNA: TGTGCCTGGGGAGATACTAGCGGGTTCCAACTCACCGGGGAGCTGTTTTTT. Protein sequence: CAWGDTSGFQLTGELFF.

This clone appeared many times. The sample has other DNA sequences that encode this CDR3 too. The V call is TRBV4-2, the J call TRBJ2-3, with D hard to call. Germline values: CDR1 LGHNA, CDR2 YNFKEQ. The germline V and J ends were trimmed by 0 bases and 1 base, with 8 bases remaining between them. The CDR3 sequence is 15 residues long. CDR3 nucleotides: TGTGCCAGCAGCCAAGATGGTTCGGGCACAGATACGCAGTATTTT. Amino acids: CASSQDGSGTDTQYF.

This clone was picked up a small number of times. The V gene is TRBV25-1, the J gene TRBJ2-7; TRBD2 agrees at 11 bases. The CDR3 runs to 15 residues. Germline CDR1 reads MGHDK; CDR2 reads SYGVNS. V gave up 3 bases and J gave up 4 bases; unmatched junction bases: 5. CDR3 region: CASSDALAGEYEQYF. CDR3 DNA sequence: TGTGCCAGCAGTGACGCACTAGCGGGAGAGTACGAGCAGTACTTC.

This chain uses TRBV4-2 with TRBJ2-5, with TRBD1 identical over 8 bases. Per the germline V gene, CDR1 is LGHNA and CDR2 is YNFKEQ. The CDR3 contains 19 residues. V lost 9 bases to trimming and J lost 5 bases; unmatched junction nucleotides: 26. This CDR3 is CARMGAGRGRPFLDETQYF. Written as DNA, the CDR3 is TGTGCCAGGATGGGAGCTGGCAGGGGGCGCCCCTTTTTAGATGAGACCCAGTACTTC.

The J gene is TRBJ1-1, the V gene TRBV28, with 9 positions matching TRBD1. This CDR3 region has 14 residues. CDR1 MDHEN and CDR2 SYDVKM come from the germline V gene. V lost 5 bases and J lost 5; bases outside the gene matches: 6. The CDR3 sequence: CASSTGGAETEAFF. In DNA, the CDR3 is TGTGCCAGCAGTACAGGGGGCGCGGAGACTGAAGCTTTCTTT.

The chain links TRBV14 to TRBJ2-5; 10 bases line up with TRBD2. The CDR3 is 15 residues long. V shed 4 bases and J 1 base; nucleotides not matched to a gene: 3. CDR1 and CDR2 (germline): SGHDN, FVKESK. CDR3 amino acids: CASSRGLAIQETQYF. The CDR3 DNA is TGTGCCAGCAGCCGGGGACTAGCGATCCAAGAGACCCAGTACTTC. The full variable domain, its missing parts supplied by reference TRBV14 and TRBJ2-5, is EAGVTQFPSHSVIEKGQTVTLRCDPISGHDNLYWYRRVMGKEIKFLLHFVKESKQDESGMPNNRFLAERTGGTYSTLKVQPAELEDSGVYFCASSRGLAIQETQYFGPGTRLLVL.

This CDR3 reads CASSKDYPRPYEQYF. Here the CDR3 DNA reads TGTGCCAGCAGCAAGGACTACCCAAGGCCCTACGAGCAGTACTTC. The chain couples TRBV5-6 to TRBJ2-7, with D tentatively TRBD2 (6 bases). Looked up from germline, CDR1 is SGHDT and CDR2 is YYEEEE. Trimming removed 4 bases from V and 2 bases from J, with 16 bases in between. This CDR3 region has 15 residues.

This clone was counted between two and nine times. V gene TRBV5-1 combines with J gene TRBJ2-5, with 8 bases identical to TRBD1. V gave up 3 bases and J gave up 5 bases; unmatched junction bases: 6. This CDR3 is built from 14 residues. Germline values: CDR1 SGHRS, CDR2 YFSETQ. CDR3 in DNA: TGCGCCAGCAGCTCCGGACAGGGATACGAGACCCAGTACTTC. Translation: CASSSGQGYETQYF.